The clone carrying this T cell receptor beta chain was seen many times. TCRdb itself ran the 5' RACE reads through MiXCR, one entry per CDR3 protein. The sample lists roughly 68,000 distinct CDR3 sequences; around 21% were seen once. The sample is drawn from a study of HIV-infected patients and healthy controls. Sequenced: CD4+ T cells from blood. The TCR comes from a human donor in good health.

The CDR3, as DNA: TGCGCCAGCAGCCAAGATTCCGGAGGTGGTGGAAACACCATATATTTT. This codes for CASSQDSGGGGNTIYF. The chain recombines TRBV4-3 with TRBJ1-3; D is unresolved. The CDR3 covers 16 residues. Trimming took off 0 bases at V and 3 bases at J, with 12 bases between the two ends. The germline V gene has CDR1 LGHNA and CDR2 YSLEER.